This T cell receptor (beta chain) was sequenced during a study of CD8 T cells in Susac syndrome (dated by TCRdb to about 2019). Study-level background: Among the sequenced Susac syndrome patients, 5 or 6 had clinically active disease and roughly eight were in clinical remission. At blood withdrawal, Susac syndrome patients were therapy-naive, treated with corticosteroids (with IVIg additionally given to some), or treated with IVIg alone. Repertoire sequencing was used to test whether CD8+ T cell activation and differentiation in Susac syndrome was antigen driven. The study compared CD8+ T cell repertoire clonality among 12 healthy donors, about 14 Susac syndrome patients and some 16 multiple sclerosis patients. Study-wide findings and limitations: In the total CD8+ and CD8+ TEMRA repertoires, sixteen and five Susac-specific public clones, respectively, were identified. The TCR sequencing and HLA analysis was acknowledged to have included a relatively small number of individuals. CD8+ repertoires in Susac syndrome showed clonal expansion, which was highest in CD8+ TEMRA cells and was greater in clinically active patients than in remitting patients.

RNA was extracted using the RNeasy kit, and roughly 0.5 to 1 ug of the RNA was reverse transcribed with random hexamers. The immunoSEQ multiplex PCR assay, covering 54 Vbeta and 13 Jbeta segments, was used to amplify TCR beta CDR3 regions. To correct PCR amplification bias, a synthetic template baseline was used for both primer optimization and computational correction. The original pipeline was this. Reads were assigned to V, D and J genes according to IMGT and analyzed in immunoSEQ Analyzer, with only productive sequences retained. Clonality was computed as one minus Shannon entropy normalized by log2 of the number of productive unique sequences. For each patient and control, public and private clones were evaluated among the 100 most prevalent clones. Clones were defined as Susac-specific if absent from the healthy and MS cohorts, from 1052 published viral clones and from other ImmuneACCESS disease sequences. TCRdb reprocessing: public reads trimmed at Q25 with fastp, clones called with MiXCR, in-frame beta chains kept. Rows matching on CDR3 protein sequence are summarized as one entry with the most common DNA and genes. TCRdb's processing, not the authors', yielded these V and J calls. In all, the sample holds about 120,000 distinct CDR3 sequences, and around 95% of those were seen once. The leading ten clones occupy 0.2% to 0.25% of the sample.

Of note for this clonotype: Its antigen is currently not known. No per-base quality is available; no much larger clone lies one base away.

Peripheral blood CD8+ and CD4+ T cells from healthy donors, Susac syndrome patients and multiple sclerosis patients were profiled using high-throughput TCR beta sequencing. Recently defined diagnostic criteria for definite or probable disease were met by the Susac syndrome patients. Bulk CD8+ and CD4+ T cells were purified magnetically by negative isolation, whereas CD8+ TEMRA cells were enriched by FACS. Blood was drawn into EDTA tubes, processed within 24 hours, and PBMCs were isolated by density gradient centrifugation. PBMCs destined for TCR sequencing were cryopreserved in liquid nitrogen and later thawed in a 37 °C water bath. Purity of sorted or isolated CD4+, CD8+ and CD8+ TEMRA cells was at least 90%. Sample: CD8+ T cells from PBMCs. The sequence came from a human donor with Susac syndrome.

CDR3 sequence: CASSFSRGGSYEQYF. The nucleotide sequence is given as TGTGCCAGCAGCTTTTCGCGGGGGGGCTCCTACGAGCAGTACTTC. The sequence links TRBV5-4 to TRBJ2-7, with TRBD2 identical over 9 junction bases. CDR1 and CDR2 were assigned from the germline V gene (reference sequence) as SGHNT and YYREEE. Germline trimming amounts to 2 bases on V and 0 bases on J, with 3 as the count of junction bases outside the gene matches. Measured from the cysteine to the phenylalanine, the CDR3 is 15 residues long. The read is trimmed to its CDR3 DNA, 45 bases read in frame from base 1.